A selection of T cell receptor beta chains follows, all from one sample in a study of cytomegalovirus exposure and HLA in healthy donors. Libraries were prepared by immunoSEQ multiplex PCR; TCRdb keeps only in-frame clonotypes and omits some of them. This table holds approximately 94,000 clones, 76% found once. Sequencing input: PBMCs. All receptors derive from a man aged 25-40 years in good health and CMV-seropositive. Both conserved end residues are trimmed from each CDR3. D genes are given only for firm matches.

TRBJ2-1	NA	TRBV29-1	SVGRGQRERRNEQF
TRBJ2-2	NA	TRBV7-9	ASSSGTGELF
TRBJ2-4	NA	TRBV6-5	ASSYSFRSYIQY
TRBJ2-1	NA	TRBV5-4	ASSSPPILSSSYNEQF
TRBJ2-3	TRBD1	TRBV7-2	ASSFRQGAQY
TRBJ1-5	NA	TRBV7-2	ASSLSGGTPQH
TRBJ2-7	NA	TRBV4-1	ASSQAEGGEEQY
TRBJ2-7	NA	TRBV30	AWSRGASGSYEQY
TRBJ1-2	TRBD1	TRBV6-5	ASSPGQFPYGYT
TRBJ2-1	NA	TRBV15	ATSHRENYNEQF
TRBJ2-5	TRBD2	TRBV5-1	ASSFGGSGQETQY
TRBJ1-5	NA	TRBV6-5	ASSYSRDQPQH
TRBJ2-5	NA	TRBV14	ASSQATAQETQY
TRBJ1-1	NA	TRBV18	ASSPGQGMIRDTEAF
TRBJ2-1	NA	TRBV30	AWKLIGGVGDEQF
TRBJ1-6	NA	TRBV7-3	ASSQGGGTSPLH
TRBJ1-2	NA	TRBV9	ASSAPQAVGGYT
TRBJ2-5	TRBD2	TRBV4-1	ASREAGDYQETQY
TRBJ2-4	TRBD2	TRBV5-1	ASSSGLEKNIQY
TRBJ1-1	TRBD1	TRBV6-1	AASDRGNTEAF
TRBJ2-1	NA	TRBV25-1	ASSIKEEQF
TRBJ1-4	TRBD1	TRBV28	ASSLSRDRGRSEKLF
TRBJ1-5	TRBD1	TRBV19	ATARDRGQPQH
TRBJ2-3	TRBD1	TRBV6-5	ASSGQGITTDTQY
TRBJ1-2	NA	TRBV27	ASSLTRTGVRGYT
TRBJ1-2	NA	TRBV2	ASLTGVLSYT
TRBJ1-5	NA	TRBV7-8	ASSSQENQPQH
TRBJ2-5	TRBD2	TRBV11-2	ASSLVTSGGDETQY
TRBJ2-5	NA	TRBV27	ASSPGLNRQETQY
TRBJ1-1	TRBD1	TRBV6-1	ASTYDRGNTEAF
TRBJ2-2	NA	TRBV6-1	ASSIRTLGGLF
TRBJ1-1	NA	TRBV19	ASSTVGGTEAF
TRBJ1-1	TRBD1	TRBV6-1	ASSPGTGYTEAF
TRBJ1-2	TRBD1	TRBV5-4	ASSLFGQGAKGYT
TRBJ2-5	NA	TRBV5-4	ASSLDGGRVWETQY
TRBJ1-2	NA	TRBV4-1	ASSQDPGSFPYGYT
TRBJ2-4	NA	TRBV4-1	ASSLPYGKNIQY
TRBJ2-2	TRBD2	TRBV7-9	ASSLSSGATGELF
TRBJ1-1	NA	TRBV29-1	SVEPGMNTEAF
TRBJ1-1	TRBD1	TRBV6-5	ASSYSATPGGEAF
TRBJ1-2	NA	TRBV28	ASSLSSGIEGYT
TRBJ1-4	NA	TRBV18	ASSPLNGNEKLF